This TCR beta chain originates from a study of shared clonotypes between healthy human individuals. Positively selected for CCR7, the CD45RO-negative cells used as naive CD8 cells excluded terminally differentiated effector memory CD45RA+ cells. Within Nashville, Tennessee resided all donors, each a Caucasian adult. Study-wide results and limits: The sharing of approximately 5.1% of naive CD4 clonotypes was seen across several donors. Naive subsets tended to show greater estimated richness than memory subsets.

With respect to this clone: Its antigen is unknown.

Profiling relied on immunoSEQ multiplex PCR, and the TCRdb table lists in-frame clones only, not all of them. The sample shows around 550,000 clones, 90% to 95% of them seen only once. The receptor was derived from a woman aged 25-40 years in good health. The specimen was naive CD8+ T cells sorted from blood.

In DNA, the CDR3 is TGTGCCCCCGCCACCAGCGCCGCCTACAATGAGCAGTTCTTC. Translation: CAPATSAAYNEQFF. The chain uses TRBV9 and TRBJ2-1, with D unresolved. The V end was cut by 10 bases, the J end by 2 bases, with 16 bases between. This CDR3 region has 14 residues. The germline V gene encodes CDR1 SGDLS and CDR2 YYNGEE.